One sample yielded the 21 T cell receptor beta chains listed below, sequenced in a study of T cell changes during pregnancy in multiple sclerosis. TCRdb keeps only in-frame clones here, not all; method: immunoSEQ multiplex PCR. The sample includes tens of thousands of clones, roughly nine tenths of them seen just once. The sequencing used peripheral blood, collected in the first trimester of pregnancy. The receptor set was obtained from a female donor in good health, enrolled as a control in a pregnancy study.

Notes on this clone: Germline is not matched at one junction end, which may reflect a read error. The chain joins TRBV5-4 to TRBJ2-5; TRBD2 might be the D (5 bases). The CDR3 extends over 11 amino acids. CDR1 is SGHNT and CDR2 is YYREEE in the germline V gene (reference sequence). The CDR3 is CASSLGRIRHF. The CDR3 DNA sequence: TGTGCCAGCAGCTTGGGGAGGATAAGGCACTTC.

The chain carries TRBV15 and TRBJ1-1; D is uncertain. CDR3 length: 13 residues. Looked up from germline, CDR1 is LNHNV and CDR2 is YYDKDF (reference sequence). Trimming removed 1 base from V and 0 bases from J, with 3 bases in between. The CDR3 is CATSRGLNTEAFF. The CDR3 DNA reads TGTGCCACCAGCAGAGGGCTGAACACTGAAGCTTTCTTT.

The V call is TRBV18, the J call TRBJ1-3; D may be TRBD1 (5 bases). The CDR3 sequence is 15 residues long. Germline CDR1 KGHSH, CDR2 LQKENI. V dropped 2 bases and J dropped 5 bases, with 13 bases sitting between them. The CDR3 spells CASSPAGEERNTIYF. Here the CDR3 DNA reads TGTGCCAGCTCACCAGCGGGGGAGGAGAGAAACACCATATATTTT.

The chain links TRBV19 to TRBJ2-7; weak D call: TRBD1 (7 bases). There are 15 residues in the CDR3. Per germline, CDR1 LNHDA and CDR2 SQIVND (reference sequence). Trimming stripped 3 bases from V and 2 bases from J, with 14 bases between. The DNA for the CDR3 is TGTGCCAGTAGTATCGGTCAGGGGGGCACCTACGAGCAGTACTTC. Translation: CASSIGQGGTYEQYF.

This chain's CDR3 is CASSRLDRGDEQYF. In DNA, the CDR3 is TGTGCCAGCAGCAGATTGGACAGGGGTGACGAGCAGTACTTC. The chain is built from TRBV13 and TRBJ2-7, with TRBD1 identical over 9 bases. V shed 5 bases and J 5 bases; nucleotides not matched to a gene: 7. The length of the CDR3 is 14 residues. The germline V gene encodes CDR1 PRHDT and CDR2 FYEKMQ (reference sequence). Full variable domain (missing parts from reference TRBV13 and TRBJ2-7): AAGVIQSPRHLIKEKRETATLKCYPIPRHDTVYWYQQGPGQDPQFLISFYEKMQSDKGSIPDRFSAQQFSDYHSELNMSSLELGDSALYFCASSRLDRGDEQYFGPGTRLTVT.

This clone was picked up one time. The genes are TRBV6-5 and TRBJ2-2; possibly TRBD2 for D (6 bases). The CDR3 contains 14 residues. V lost 6 bases, J lost 4 bases, and 12 bases lay in between. Germline loops: CDR1 MNHEY, CDR2 SVGAGI. CDR3 bases: TGTGCCAGCAGCCGCAGCGGGCTCACCGGGGAGCTGTTTTTT. Translated, it gives CASSRSGLTGELFF.

The chain combines TRBV9 with TRBJ1-2; D gene ambiguous. The V end was cut by 0 bases, the J end by 6 bases, with 9 bases between. Germline lookup yields CDR1 SGDLS and CDR2 YYNGEE. The CDR3 length is 13 residues. The CDR3 spells CASSVDGEDGYTF. The CDR3 DNA reads TGTGCCAGCAGCGTAGATGGGGAGGATGGCTACACCTTC.

CDR3 bases: TGTGCCAGCAGCCCAAGGGGGGGAGAGACCCAGTACTTC. Its protein is CASSPRGGETQYF. The rearrangement uses TRBV7-7 and TRBJ2-5; TRBD2 is a possible D gene (7 bases). The CDR3 totals 13 residues. Trimming took 5 bases from V and 4 from J, leaving 11 bases between them. Looked up from germline, CDR1 is SSHAT and CDR2 is FNYEAQ (reference sequence).

This rearrangement joins TRBV30 to TRBJ1-5; possible D gene TRBD1, 6 bases. CDR1 is GTSNPN, CDR2 SVGIG, per germline (reference sequence). V lost 3 bases and J lost 3, with 12 bases in between. The CDR3 length is 14 residues. The CDR3 DNA follows: TGTGCCTGGAGGGGGACACGCTACAATCAGCCCCAGCATTTT. Amino acid sequence: CAWRGTRYNQPQHF. Looking up the rest from reference TRBV30 and TRBJ1-5 gives the full variable domain: SQTIHQWPATLVQPVGSPLSLECTVEGTSNPNLYWYRQAAGRGLQLLFYSVGIGQISSEVPQNLSASRPQDRQFILSSKKLLLSDSGFYLCAWRGTRYNQPQHFGDGTRLSIL.

The V call is TRBV30, the J call TRBJ1-3, with D maybe TRBD1 (5 bases). Germline lookup yields CDR1 GTSNPN and CDR2 SVGIG (reference sequence). V lost 3 bases, J lost 0 bases, and 9 bases lay in between. The CDR3 consists of 14 residues. CDR3 DNA sequence: TGTGCCTGGAGGGGGCGCGTCTCTGGAAACACCATATATTTT. Protein sequence: CAWRGRVSGNTIYF.

The chain uses TRBV4-3 and TRBJ2-6, with D possibly TRBD1 on 6 matching bases. The germline CDR1 and CDR2 sequences are LGHNA and YSLEER. The germline V and J ends were trimmed by 3 bases and 0 bases, with 12 bases remaining between them. There are 17 residues in the CDR3. CDR3 sequence reads: CASSQEGGSSGANVLTF. In DNA form, the CDR3 reads TGCGCCAGCAGCCAGGAAGGGGGTAGCTCTGGGGCCAACGTCCTGACTTTC.

This chain connects TRBV7-9 to TRBJ2-5, with 9 bases fitting TRBD1. The V segment lost 4 bases and the J segment 5 bases; nucleotides outside the gene matches: 5. Germline CDR1 SEHNR, CDR2 FQNEAQ (reference sequence). There are 14 residues in the CDR3. CDR3 sequence (DNA): TGTGCCAGCAGCTCAAACGGACAGGGGGAGACCCAGTACTTC. The encoded protein is CASSSNGQGETQYF.

This chain joins TRBV10-3 and TRBJ1-2, with a possible D match to TRBD1 (5 bases). Germline values: CDR1 ENHRY, CDR2 SYGVKD. V lost 8 bases to trimming and J lost 6 bases, with 16 bases between them. This CDR3 comprises 13 residues. As DNA, the CDR3 is TGTGCCATCTCCAGGGTAAAAGACGATGGCTACACCTTC. It translates to CAISRVKDDGYTF.

J is TRBJ2-7 and V is TRBV6-5, with 9 bases aligning to TRBD2. After removal of 2 bases from V and 3 bases from J, the junction contained 8 bases not matched to a gene. The CDR3 loop spans 16 amino acids. Germline V lookup: CDR1 MNHEY, CDR2 SVGAGI. Here the CDR3 DNA reads TGTGCCAGCAGTTACGGGGGTAGCGGGAGTAACTACGAGCAGTACTTC. This codes for CASSYGGSGSNYEQYF.

The chain carries TRBV7-6 and TRBJ2-3; D is unclear. The CDR3 is 13 amino acids. Germline V gene lookup returns CDR1 SGHVS and CDR2 FNYEAQ. The V gene lost 5 bases and the J gene lost 3 bases, with 9 bases spanning the gap. The CDR3 sequence is CASSPDWTDTQYF. The CDR3, as DNA: TGTGCCAGCAGCCCCGACTGGACAGATACGCAGTATTTT.

The chain uses TRBV15 and TRBJ2-5, with TRBD1 matching 7 bases. The V gene's germline CDR1 is LNHNV and CDR2 YYDKDF (reference sequence). The V gene end was trimmed by 7 bases and the J gene end by 5 bases; junction bases not matched to a gene: 7. The CDR3 runs 13 residues. CDR3 nucleotides: TGTGCCACCAACACAGGGGTTCTGGAGACCCAGTACTTC. It codes for CATNTGVLETQYF.

This clone came up a few times. This rearrangement joins TRBV7-6 to TRBJ2-1; 8 nucleotides match TRBD2. Per the germline V gene, CDR1 is SGHVS and CDR2 is FNYEAQ. The CDR3 has 15 residues. With 1 base clipped from V and 3 bases from J, the junction kept 2 bases outside the gene matches. CDR3 sequence (DNA): TGTGCCAGCAGCTTAGACAGCGGGAGCTACAATGAGCAGTTCTTC. Protein product: CASSLDSGSYNEQFF.

The chain carries TRBV4-3 and TRBJ1-3; D is unresolved. The CDR3 contains 15 residues. V lost 6 bases to trimming and J lost 2 bases, with 14 bases between them. Germline assignment: CDR1 LGHNA and CDR2 YSLEER. This CDR3 reads CASSLGRITGNTIYF. CDR3 sequence (DNA): TGCGCCAGCAGTCTGGGGAGGATAACTGGAAACACCATATATTTT.

Only one count was recorded for this clone. V usage is TRBV6-4 and J usage is TRBJ2-1, with 9 bases that match TRBD2. Germline CDR1 MRHNA, CDR2 SNTAGT. V was clipped by 0 bases and J by 6 bases; unmatched bases: 3. CDR3 length: 15 residues. The CDR3 here is CASSDSREGGNEQFF. The CDR3 DNA reads TGTGCCAGCAGTGACTCGCGGGAGGGAGGCAATGAGCAGTTCTTC.

The chain carries TRBV10-3 and TRBJ2-1, with D perhaps matching TRBD1 (5 bases). V lost 2 bases to trimming and J lost 3 bases, with 11 bases between them. This CDR3 is built from 15 residues. CDR1 and CDR2 from the germline V gene are ENHRY and SYGVKD. CDR3 residues: CAISEGRALYNEQFF. As DNA, the CDR3 is TGTGCCATCAGTGAGGGCAGGGCGCTCTACAATGAGCAGTTCTTC.

The DNA for the CDR3 is TGCGCCAGCAGCCAGGGACTAGGATACAATGAGCAGTTCTTC. Residues: CASSQGLGYNEQFF. The chain links TRBV4-3 to TRBJ2-1, with TRBD2 matching 8 bases. Looked up from germline, CDR1 is LGHNA and CDR2 is YSLEER. Trimming at V came to 3 bases and at J to 4 bases, leaving 2 bases not matched to a gene. CDR3 length equals 14 residues.